In its sample, the clone carrying this T cell receptor (beta chain) was seen once. The target antigen is unknown. The sample originates from a study of breast tumors, draining lymph nodes, adjacent tissues. Regarding the study as a whole: Luminal-like breast cancer showed significantly greater tumor-nontumor repertoire similarity than basal-like breast cancer did. The data were judged consistent with most tumor T cells coming from lymph node and expanding in tumor.

MiXCR, run by TCRdb on the multiplex PCR reads, gives a single entry per CDR3 protein. The sample records approximately 28,000 distinct CDR3 sequences, over 55% being singletons. The receptor's source is a female donor with breast cancer. Some clones in this sample may be carry-over from other donors' samples. The sample comprised breast tumor tissue.

This CDR3 reads CASSVTSGNNEQFF. The CDR3 DNA reads TGTGCCAGCAGCGTGACTAGCGGGAACAATGAGCAGTTCTTC. The chain is built from TRBV9 and TRBJ2-1, with 11 bases aligning to TRBD2. The CDR3 totals 14 residues. Germline values: CDR1 SGDLS, CDR2 YYNGEE. With V trimmed by 2 bases and J by 5 bases, 0 bases remained unmatched. The complete variable domain, with remaining parts taken from reference TRBV9 and TRBJ2-1, reads DSGVTQTPKHLITATGQRVTLRCSPRSGDLSVYWYQQSLDQGLQFLIQYYNGEERAKGNILERFSAQQFPDLHSELNLSSLELGDSALYFCASSVTSGNNEQFFGPGTRLTVL.